This TCR beta chain comes out of a study of cytomegalovirus exposure and HLA in healthy donors. Study-level points and caveats: Presence/absence analyses rested on an assumption that sequencing depth was roughly uniform across donors. Among the most significant clusters, several appeared linked to common viral pathogens in a later analysis. In a later analysis, at a false discovery rate of 0.05, 15,000 to 20,000 TCR beta sequences matched HLA alleles.

PCR involved 60 Vbeta and 13 Jbeta primers. Clones were sequenced by immunoSEQ multiplex PCR, and TCRdb holds only the in-frame ones, with some missing. In the table there are just over 80,000 clones, 60% to 85% of which are singletons. The CDR3 has 16 amino acids. With V trimmed by 5 bases and J by 5 bases, 8 bases remained unmatched. Germline-derived CDR1 and CDR2 are SGHTA and FQGTGA. As to this clone: Its antigen is unidentified.

The rearrangement uses TRBV7-3 and TRBJ2-2; 10 bases map to TRBD1. This sequence was found in a man between 18 and 35 years old in good health and CMV-seropositive. Sequencing was done on a sample of PBMCs. CDR3 in amino acids: CASSAPPGQGTGELFF. Written as DNA, the CDR3 is TGTGCCAGCAGCGCCCCGCCGGGACAGGGGACCGGGGAGCTGTTTTTT. Supplemented by reference TRBV7-3 and TRBJ2-2, the full variable domain reads GAGVSQTPSNKVTEKGKYVELRCDPISGHTALYWYRQSLGQGPEFLIYFQGTGAADDSGLPNDRFFAVRPEGSVSTLKIQRTERGDSAVYLCASSAPPGQGTGELFFGEGSRLTVL.